These 23 T cell receptor beta chains were sequenced from one sample in a study of beta chain features in type 1 diabetes. Every isolated RNA sample was fully reverse transcribed, so sequencing captured expressed TCRB transcripts. Sequencing was performed with immunoSEQ multiplex PCR; in TCRdb, only in-frame clones are kept and a portion is missing. This sample has a few hundred thousand clones, with around 19% found just once. The sample comprised naive CD4+ T cells from blood. These TCRs come from a woman under 30 in good health.

The chain is built from TRBV6-1 and TRBJ2-7; D remains ambiguous. Germline V gives CDR1 MNHNS, CDR2 SASEGT. CDR3 length: 13 residues. V lost 7 bases, J lost 4 bases, and 14 bases lay in between. In nucleotides, the CDR3 is TGTGCCAGCAATCCTACCCACTTTTACGAGCAGTACTTC. Amino acid sequence: CASNPTHFYEQYF.

V and J are TRBV5-1 and TRBJ2-2, with TRBD2 matching over 8 bases. CDR1 SGHRS and CDR2 YFSETQ come from the germline V gene. V was pared by 1 base and J by 5 bases, with 10 bases of the junction left unmatched. The CDR3 runs 17 residues. CDR3 residues: CASSLSSGGRRTGELFF. CDR3 coding DNA: TGCGCCAGCAGCTTGTCCAGCGGGGGTCGTAGGACCGGGGAGCTGTTTTTT. The whole variable domain, filled in from reference TRBV5-1 and TRBJ2-2, reads KAGVTQTPRYLIKTRGQQVTLSCSPISGHRSVSWYQQTPGQGLQFLFEYFSETQRNKGNFPGRFSGRQFSNSRSEMNVSTLELGDSALYLCASSLSSGGRRTGELFFGEGSRLTVL.

This clone turned up a few times. The V call is TRBV29-1, the J call TRBJ1-5; TRBD1 agrees at 10 bases. Germline CDR1 SQVTM, CDR2 ANQGSEA. J was trimmed by 5 bases and V by 5 bases; bases with no gene match: 6. This CDR3 contains 14 residues. The CDR3: CSVPGTGVDQPQHF. CDR3 DNA: TGCAGCGTTCCCGGGACAGGGGTCGATCAGCCCCAGCATTTT.

The genes are TRBV21-1 and TRBJ1-6. TRBV21-1 is a listed pseudogene. The CDR3 loop spans 15 amino acids. Here the CDR3 DNA reads TGTGCCAGCAGCCCGGGATGGAGGGGATGGTCACCCCTCCACTTT. Its protein is CASSPGWRGWSPLHF.

The gene calls are TRBV5-5 and TRBJ1-2; 11 bases map to TRBD1. V lost 4 bases to trimming and J lost 6 bases; unmatched junction nucleotides: 5. CDR3 length equals 14 residues. Germline V gene lookup returns CDR1 SGHKS and CDR2 YYEKEE (reference sequence). The CDR3 DNA sequence: TGTGCCAGCAGCAAGGACAGGGGGCGGGATGGCTACACCTTC. Translation gives CASSKDRGRDGYTF.

This rearrangement joins TRBV4-3 to TRBJ1-4; 9 bases line up with TRBD1. V was pared by 1 base and J by 10 bases, with 10 bases of the junction left unmatched. CDR3 length: 16 amino acids. From germline, CDR1 is LGHNA and CDR2 YSLEER. The CDR3 loop is CASSQAQGTGIGKLFF. The CDR3 DNA reads TGCGCCAGCAGCCAAGCCCAGGGGACAGGGATAGGAAAACTGTTTTTT.

This clone turned up a few times. The chain is built from TRBV19 and TRBJ1-2, with TRBD1 matching 8 bases. Germline V gene data show CDR1 as LNHDA and CDR2 as SQIVND (reference sequence). The V segment lost 2 bases and the J segment 0 bases; nucleotides outside the gene matches: 2. This CDR3 has 15 amino acids. The CDR3 bases are TGTGCCAGTAGTATATGGGACAGGCCTAACTATGGCTACACCTTC. This gives the protein CASSIWDRPNYGYTF.

V gene TRBV14 combines with J gene TRBJ2-3; D unresolved. This CDR3 is built from 13 residues. CDR1 SGHDN and CDR2 FVKESK come from the germline V gene. V was trimmed by 0 bases and J by 5 bases, leaving 6 bases between them. This chain's CDR3 is CASSQEQEDTQYF. The CDR3, as DNA: TGTGCCAGCAGCCAAGAGCAGGAAGATACGCAGTATTTT.

The genes are TRBV30 and TRBJ1-6; TRBD1 matches at 10 bases. J lost 7 bases, V lost 4 bases, and 10 bases had no gene match. The CDR3 contains 16 residues. Looked up from germline, CDR1 is GTSNPN and CDR2 is SVGIG (reference sequence). The CDR3 protein is CAWTPRDRGQNSPLHF. In DNA form, the CDR3 reads TGTGCCTGGACTCCCCGGGACAGGGGCCAGAATTCACCCCTCCACTTT.

The chain is built from TRBV27 and TRBJ2-5; 10 positions match TRBD1. Germline V gene lookup returns CDR1 MNHEY and CDR2 SMNVEV (reference sequence). There are 14 residues in the CDR3. The V segment lost 3 bases and the J segment 5 bases; nucleotides outside the gene matches: 3. The CDR3 region is CASSFRDRGETQYF. DNA for the CDR3: TGTGCCAGCAGTTTCCGGGACAGGGGTGAGACCCAGTACTTC.

The chain has TRBV7-9 and TRBJ2-5; D perhaps matches TRBD1 (6 bases). The germline V gene has CDR1 SEHNR and CDR2 FQNEAQ (reference sequence). The germline V and J ends were trimmed by 5 bases and 4 bases, with 23 bases remaining between them. This CDR3 comprises 17 residues. The CDR3 is CASSRVAAGVLGETQYF. CDR3 nucleotide sequence: TGTGCCAGCAGCCGCGTGGCCGCAGGGGTCCTAGGAGAGACCCAGTACTTC.

There are a few counts of this clone. The chain carries TRBV5-8 and TRBJ2-2, with TRBD1 matching over 7 bases. The CDR3 is 15 residues long. With V trimmed by 4 bases and J by 2 bases, 5 bases remained unmatched. The V gene's germline CDR1 is SGHTS and CDR2 YDEGEE. CDR3 protein: CASSHGQANTGELFF. DNA of the CDR3: TGTGCCAGCAGCCACGGACAGGCAAACACCGGGGAGCTGTTTTTT.

This clone was picked up a small number of times. The V and J genes are TRBV7-9 and TRBJ1-1; TRBD1 aligns across 10 bases. The CDR3 sequence is 15 residues long. Per the germline V gene, CDR1 is SEHNR and CDR2 is FQNEAQ (reference sequence). Germline trimming cut 3 bases from V and 4 bases from J; bases unmatched to any gene: 5. The CDR3: CASSFGDRGLTEAFF. CDR3 bases: TGTGCCAGCAGCTTCGGGGACAGGGGTCTCACTGAAGCTTTCTTT. The full variable domain, with the rest looked up from reference TRBV7-9 and TRBJ1-1, is DTGVSQNPRHKITKRGQNVTFRCDPISEHNRLYWYRQTLGQGPEFLTYFQNEAQLEKSRLLSDRFSAERPKGSFSTLEIQRTEQGDSAMYLCASSFGDRGLTEAFFGQGTRLTVV.

The V and J genes are TRBV6-5 and TRBJ1-6, with D possibly being TRBD1 (5 bases). The CDR3 length is 15 residues. Trimming shortened V by 2 bases and J by 7 bases, and 12 bases separated the two germline ends. Germline values: CDR1 MNHEY, CDR2 SVGAGI. The CDR3 sequence: CASSYGAGANSPLHF. In DNA, the CDR3 is TGTGCCAGCAGTTACGGGGCAGGAGCGAATTCACCCCTCCACTTT.

This chain uses TRBV18 with TRBJ2-7; 8 bases align to TRBD1. The CDR3 extends over 14 amino acids. Germline lookup yields CDR1 KGHSH and CDR2 LQKENI. Trimming took 1 base from V and 3 from J; bases not matched to a gene: 2. CDR3 residues: CASSPQDRDYEQYF. CDR3 DNA sequence: TGTGCCAGCTCACCACAGGACAGGGACTACGAGCAGTACTTC.

V and J are TRBV19 and TRBJ1-5; tentatively, D is TRBD1 (6 bases). Germline loops: CDR1 LNHDA, CDR2 SQIVND (reference sequence). The CDR3 sequence is 16 residues long. The V end lost 5 bases, the J end lost 3 bases, and 17 bases lay between the germline ends. The CDR3 is CASSPLTGRNNQPQHF. In nucleotides, the CDR3 is TGTGCCAGTAGTCCATTGACAGGAAGGAACAATCAGCCCCAGCATTTT.

The CDR3 region has the DNA TGTGCCAGCAGCGTCACCCCACCCGGGGGGGACAGGGTCCGCTACGAGCAGTACTTC. This codes for CASSVTPPGGDRVRYEQYF. The gene calls are TRBV9 and TRBJ2-7; a weak D match, TRBD1 (9 bases). Trimming left V 2 bases short and J 3 bases short, with 27 bases between. The CDR3 is 19 residues long. Looked up from germline, CDR1 is SGDLS and CDR2 is YYNGEE.

The rearrangement joins TRBV6-1 to TRBJ2-1; D gene ambiguous. The CDR3 length is 16 residues. V was cut by 0 bases and J by 2 bases, with 11 bases left in between. Germline CDR1 is MNHNS and CDR2 is SASEGT. The chain's CDR3 is CASSEAAGQTYNEQFF. The CDR3 DNA is TGTGCCAGCAGTGAAGCGGCTGGGCAGACCTACAATGAGCAGTTCTTC.

This rearrangement joins TRBV5-4 to TRBJ2-7; TRBD2 agrees at 9 bases. V was clipped by 0 bases and J by 5 bases; unmatched bases: 6. This CDR3 spans 15 amino acids. Germline V CDR1 and CDR2: SGHNT, YYREEE (reference sequence). The CDR3 sequence: CASSLAGGRANEQYF. The CDR3 DNA reads TGTGCCAGCAGCTTGGCTGGCGGGAGGGCGAACGAGCAGTACTTC.

As for this clone: The same CDR3 can be traced to other DNA sequences in this sample. The chain couples TRBV29-1 to TRBJ2-7; TRBD1 matches at 9 bases. V gave up 3 bases and J gave up 3 bases; unmatched junction bases: 0. Germline V gives CDR1 SQVTM, CDR2 ANQGSEA. The CDR3 has 12 amino acids. The CDR3 bases are TGCAGCGTTGAGGGACAGGGCTACGAGCAGTACTTC. Amino acids: CSVEGQGYEQYF.

In nucleotides, the CDR3 is TGTGCCAGCAGCTTATCCAGGGTACTCGCAGATACGCAGTATTTT. This sequence encodes CASSLSRVLADTQYF. The V and J genes are TRBV7-2 and TRBJ2-3; D perhaps matches TRBD1 (5 bases). This CDR3 has 15 residues. V lost 2 bases to trimming and J lost 4 bases, with 13 bases between them. Germline assignment: CDR1 SGHTA and CDR2 FQGNSA. Based on the CDR3 plus reference TRBV7-2 and TRBJ2-3, the full variable domain is GAGVSQSPSNKVTEKGKDVELRCDPISGHTALYWYRQSLGQGLEFLIYFQGNSAPDKSGLPSDRFSAERTGGSVSTLTIQRTQQEDSAVYLCASSLSRVLADTQYFGPGTRLTVL.

This clone was found a few times. The rearrangement links TRBV18 to TRBJ2-7; tentative D call: TRBD1 (6 bases). Germline lookup yields CDR1 KGHSH and CDR2 LQKENI. V lost 3 bases and J lost 3, with 21 bases in between. The CDR3 contains 17 residues. In DNA form, the CDR3 reads TGTGCCAGCTCACCTTATCCCAGGGGATTAGCGAACTACGAGCAGTACTTC. Protein product: CASSPYPRGLANYEQYF.

CDR3 amino acids: CASSVDEWSQETQYF. The CDR3 nucleotides are TGTGCCAGCAGCGTAGATGAGTGGAGCCAAGAGACCCAGTACTTC. The chain combines TRBV9 with TRBJ2-5, with D uncertain. The CDR3 spans 15 residues. Trimming left V 0 bases short and J 1 base short, with 10 bases between. The germline gives CDR1 SGDLS, CDR2 YYNGEE.